This TCR beta chain was retrieved from a study of blood T cell repertoires in COVID-19. Sequencing used immunoSEQ multiplex PCR; TCRdb keeps in-frame clones, though not all of them. The sample holds 250,000 to 300,000 clones; roughly 91% are singletons and the top ten take roughly 1.8%. Germline-derived CDR1 and CDR2 are SGHAT and FQNNGV. Unmatched junction bases numbered 5, after V lost 1 base and J lost 4 bases. This CDR3 comprises 15 residues. Sequencing used PBMCs or T cells enriched from blood (not recorded which). The TCR sequence derives from a woman aged 55-70 years who had recovered from COVID-19. This chain uses TRBV11-2 with TRBJ2-7, with TRBD1 identical over 9 bases. The CDR3 spells CASSLVRDRVYEQYF. CDR3 DNA sequence: TGTGCCAGCAGCTTAGTAAGGGACAGGGTGTACGAGCAGTACTTC.